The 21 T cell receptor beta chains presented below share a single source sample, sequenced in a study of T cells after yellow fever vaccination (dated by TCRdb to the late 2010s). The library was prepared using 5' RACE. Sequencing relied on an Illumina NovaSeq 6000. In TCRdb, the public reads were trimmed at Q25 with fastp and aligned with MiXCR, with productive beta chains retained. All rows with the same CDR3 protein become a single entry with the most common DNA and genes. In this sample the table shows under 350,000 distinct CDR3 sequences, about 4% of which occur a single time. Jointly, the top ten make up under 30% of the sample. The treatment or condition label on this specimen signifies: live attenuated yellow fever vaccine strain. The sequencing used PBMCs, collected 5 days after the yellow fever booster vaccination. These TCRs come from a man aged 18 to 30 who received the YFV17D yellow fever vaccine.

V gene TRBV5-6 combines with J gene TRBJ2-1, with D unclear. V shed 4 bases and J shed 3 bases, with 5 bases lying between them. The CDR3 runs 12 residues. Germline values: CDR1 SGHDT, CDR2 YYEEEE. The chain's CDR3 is CASSRLYNEQFF. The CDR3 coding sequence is TGTGCCAGCAGCCGCCTCTACAATGAGCAGTTCTTC.

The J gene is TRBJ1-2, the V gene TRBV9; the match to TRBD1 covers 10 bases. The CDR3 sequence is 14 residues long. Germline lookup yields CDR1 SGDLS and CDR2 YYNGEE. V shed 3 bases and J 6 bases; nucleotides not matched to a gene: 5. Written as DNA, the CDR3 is TGTGCCAGCAGCGAAGACAGGGGGCTCGATGGCTACACCTTC. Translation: CASSEDRGLDGYTF.

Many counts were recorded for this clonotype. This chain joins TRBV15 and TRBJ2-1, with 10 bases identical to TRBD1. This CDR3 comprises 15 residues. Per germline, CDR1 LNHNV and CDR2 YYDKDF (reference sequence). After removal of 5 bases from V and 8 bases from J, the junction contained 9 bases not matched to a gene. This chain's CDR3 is CATSGSGQGLYEQFF. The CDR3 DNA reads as TGTGCCACCAGCGGCTCGGGACAGGGGTTATATGAGCAGTTCTTC.

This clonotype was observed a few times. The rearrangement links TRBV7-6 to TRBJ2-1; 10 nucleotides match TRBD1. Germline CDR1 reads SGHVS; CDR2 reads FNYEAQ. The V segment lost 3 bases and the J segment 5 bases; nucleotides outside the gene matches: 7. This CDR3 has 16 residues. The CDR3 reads CASSFSPGQGNNEQFF. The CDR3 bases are TGTGCCAGCAGCTTCAGCCCGGGACAGGGGAACAATGAGCAGTTCTTC.

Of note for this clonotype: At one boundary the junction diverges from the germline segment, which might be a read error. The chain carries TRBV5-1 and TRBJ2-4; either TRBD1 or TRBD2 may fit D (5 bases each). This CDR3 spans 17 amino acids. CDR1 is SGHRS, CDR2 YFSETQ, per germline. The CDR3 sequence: CASSLFLRGVAINIQYF. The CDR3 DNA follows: TGCGCCAGCAGCTTGTTTCTGAGAGGGGTAGCCATAAACATTCAGTACTTC.

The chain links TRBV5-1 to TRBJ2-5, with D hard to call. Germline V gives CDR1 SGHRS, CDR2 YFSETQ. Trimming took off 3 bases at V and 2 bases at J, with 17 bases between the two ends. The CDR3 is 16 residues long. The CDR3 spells CASSSEFVVLQETQYF. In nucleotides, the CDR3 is TGCGCCAGCAGCTCGGAATTTGTGGTCTTACAAGAGACCCAGTACTTC.

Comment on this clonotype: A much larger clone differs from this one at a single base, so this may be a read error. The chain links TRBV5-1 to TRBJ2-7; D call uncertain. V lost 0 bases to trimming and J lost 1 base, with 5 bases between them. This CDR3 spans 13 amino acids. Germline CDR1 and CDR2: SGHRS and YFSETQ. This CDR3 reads CASSLEGSYEQYF. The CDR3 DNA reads TGCGCCAGCAGCTTGGAAGGGTCCTACGAGCAGTACTTC.

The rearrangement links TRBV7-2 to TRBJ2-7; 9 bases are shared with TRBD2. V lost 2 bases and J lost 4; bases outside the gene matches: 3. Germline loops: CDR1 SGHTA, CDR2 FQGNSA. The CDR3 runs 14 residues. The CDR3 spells CASSLLAGRYEQYV. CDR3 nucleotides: TGTGCCAGCAGCTTACTAGCGGGGCGATACGAGCAGTACGTC.

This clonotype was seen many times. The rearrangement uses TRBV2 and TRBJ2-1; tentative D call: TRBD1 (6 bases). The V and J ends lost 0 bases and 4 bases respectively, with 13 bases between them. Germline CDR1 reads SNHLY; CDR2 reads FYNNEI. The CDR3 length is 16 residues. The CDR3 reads CASSEARRTGYNEQFF. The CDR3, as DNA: TGTGCCAGCAGTGAAGCGCGGCGTACAGGGTACAATGAGCAGTTCTTC.

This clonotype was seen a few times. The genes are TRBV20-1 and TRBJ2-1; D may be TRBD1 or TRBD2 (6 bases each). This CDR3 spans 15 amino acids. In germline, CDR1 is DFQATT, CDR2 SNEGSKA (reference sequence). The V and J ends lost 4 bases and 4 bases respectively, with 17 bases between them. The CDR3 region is CSAKGGLGTYNEQFF. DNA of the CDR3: TGCAGTGCTAAAGGGGGACTCGGCACTTACAATGAGCAGTTCTTC.

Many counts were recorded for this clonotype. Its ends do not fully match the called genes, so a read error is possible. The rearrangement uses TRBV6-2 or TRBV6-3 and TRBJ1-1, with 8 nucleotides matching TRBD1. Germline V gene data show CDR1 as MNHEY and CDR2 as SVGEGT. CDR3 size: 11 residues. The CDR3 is CASSQGPTGVF. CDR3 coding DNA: TGTGCCAGCAGCCAGGGGCCGACAGGGGTATTT.

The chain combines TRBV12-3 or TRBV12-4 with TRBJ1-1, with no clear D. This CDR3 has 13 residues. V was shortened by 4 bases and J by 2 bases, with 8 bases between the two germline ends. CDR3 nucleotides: TGTGCCAGCAGTTCGCATGAAAACACTGAAGCTTTCTTT. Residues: CASSSHENTEAFF.

This CDR3 reads CSARDGGASVMLETQYF. For the CDR3, the DNA is TGCAGTGCTAGAGATGGGGGAGCTAGCGTAATGTTGGAGACCCAGTACTTC. The chain links TRBV20-1 to TRBJ2-5; D is perhaps TRBD2 (6 bases). The CDR3 extends over 17 amino acids. Trimming removed 0 bases at V and 5 bases at J, with 22 bases between. Germline V lookup: CDR1 DFQATT, CDR2 SNEGSKA (reference sequence).

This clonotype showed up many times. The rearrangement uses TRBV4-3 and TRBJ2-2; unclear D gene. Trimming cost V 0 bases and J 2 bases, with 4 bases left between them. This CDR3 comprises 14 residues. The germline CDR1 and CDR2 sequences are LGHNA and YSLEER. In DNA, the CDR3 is TGCGCCAGCAGCCAAGAGATTAACACCGGGGAGCTGTTTTTT. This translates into CASSQEINTGELFF.

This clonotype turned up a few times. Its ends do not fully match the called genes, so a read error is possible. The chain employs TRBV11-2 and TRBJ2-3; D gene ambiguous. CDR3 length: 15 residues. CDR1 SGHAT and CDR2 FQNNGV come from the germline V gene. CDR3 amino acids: CASSLEFTATDTQYF. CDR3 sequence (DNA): TGTGCCAGTAGCTTAGAATTTACGGCCACAGATACGCAGTATTTT. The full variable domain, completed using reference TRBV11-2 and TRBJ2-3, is EAGVAQSPRYKIIEKRQSVAFWCNPISGHATLYWYQQILGQGPKLLIQFQNNGVVDDSQLPKDRFSAERLKGVDSTLKIQPAKLEDSAVYLCASSLEFTATDTQYFGPGTRLTVL.

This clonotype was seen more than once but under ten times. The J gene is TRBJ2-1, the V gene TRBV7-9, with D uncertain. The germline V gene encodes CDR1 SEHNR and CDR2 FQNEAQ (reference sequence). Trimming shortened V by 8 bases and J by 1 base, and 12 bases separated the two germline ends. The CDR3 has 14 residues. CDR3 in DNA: TGTGCCAGCTCATTGAGCATATCCTACAATGAGCAGTTCTTC. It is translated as CASSLSISYNEQFF.

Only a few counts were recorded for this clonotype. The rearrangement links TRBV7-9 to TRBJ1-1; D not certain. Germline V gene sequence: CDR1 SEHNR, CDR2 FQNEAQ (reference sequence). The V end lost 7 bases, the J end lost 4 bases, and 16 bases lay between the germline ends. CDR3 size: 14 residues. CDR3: CASTEDSGRTEAFF. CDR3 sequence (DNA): TGTGCCAGCACCGAAGATAGTGGTCGCACTGAAGCTTTCTTT.

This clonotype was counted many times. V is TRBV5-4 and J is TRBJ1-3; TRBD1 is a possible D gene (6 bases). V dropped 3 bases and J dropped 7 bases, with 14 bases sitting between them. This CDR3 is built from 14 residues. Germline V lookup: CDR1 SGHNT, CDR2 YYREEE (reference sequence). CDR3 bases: TGTGCCAGCAGCTCGGAGGGGGGGAGTAACACCATATATTTT. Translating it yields CASSSEGGSNTIYF.

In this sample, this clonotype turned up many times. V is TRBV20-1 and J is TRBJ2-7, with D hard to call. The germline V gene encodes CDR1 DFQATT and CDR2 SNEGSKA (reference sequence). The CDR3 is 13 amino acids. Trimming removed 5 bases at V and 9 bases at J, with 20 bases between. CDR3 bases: TGCAGTGCTCCTGGCTTGGGTTTGTTTGGGCAGTACGTC. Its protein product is CSAPGLGLFGQYV.

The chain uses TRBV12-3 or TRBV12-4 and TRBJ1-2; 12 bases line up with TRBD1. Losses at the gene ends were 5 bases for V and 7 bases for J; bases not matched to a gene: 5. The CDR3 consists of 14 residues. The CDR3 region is CASSRDRGRGGYTF. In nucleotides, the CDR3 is TGTGCCAGCAGTCGGGACAGGGGGCGCGGTGGCTACACCTTC.

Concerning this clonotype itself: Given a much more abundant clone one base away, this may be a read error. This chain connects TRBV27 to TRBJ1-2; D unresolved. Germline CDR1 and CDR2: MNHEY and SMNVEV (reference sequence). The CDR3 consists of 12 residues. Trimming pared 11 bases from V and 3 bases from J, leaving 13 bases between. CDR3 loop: CAGSSRDYGYTF. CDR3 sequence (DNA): TGTGCCGGCTCCTCAAGGGACTATGGCTACACCTTC.